The clone carrying this T cell receptor beta chain was observed a handful of times. What it binds is unknown. The sample comes from a study of T cells in Graves' hyperthyroidism and ophthalmopathy. As for the study in general: At initial diagnosis, before any treatment had begun, peripheral blood was obtained.

The study, taken as a whole, reports: Using 13 V-J features, a model discriminated ophthalmopathy from stable hyperthyroidism.

Germline assignment: CDR1 SGHRS and CDR2 YFSETQ. V gave up 0 bases and J gave up 0 bases, with 12 bases separating them. The CDR3 is made up of 16 amino acids. RNA transcripts served as the template for amplifying TCR beta CDR3 regions. TCR CDR3 underwent first-round RT-PCR with the HTBI primer set. TCRdb called the multiplex PCR reads again in MiXCR, with one record for every CDR3 protein. The repertoire has 350,000 to 500,000 distinct CDR3 sequences, roughly 13% of them found once; the top ten carry approximately 5.8%. The receptor was isolated from a woman under 30 with Graves' hyperthyroidism. J is TRBJ1-1 and V is TRBV5-1, with TRBD1 as a possible D gene (6 bases). The sequencing sample was made of blood. The chain's CDR3 is CASSLEGGGVNTEAFF. In DNA form, the CDR3 reads TGCGCCAGCAGCTTGGAGGGGGGAGGGGTGAACACTGAAGCTTTCTTT.